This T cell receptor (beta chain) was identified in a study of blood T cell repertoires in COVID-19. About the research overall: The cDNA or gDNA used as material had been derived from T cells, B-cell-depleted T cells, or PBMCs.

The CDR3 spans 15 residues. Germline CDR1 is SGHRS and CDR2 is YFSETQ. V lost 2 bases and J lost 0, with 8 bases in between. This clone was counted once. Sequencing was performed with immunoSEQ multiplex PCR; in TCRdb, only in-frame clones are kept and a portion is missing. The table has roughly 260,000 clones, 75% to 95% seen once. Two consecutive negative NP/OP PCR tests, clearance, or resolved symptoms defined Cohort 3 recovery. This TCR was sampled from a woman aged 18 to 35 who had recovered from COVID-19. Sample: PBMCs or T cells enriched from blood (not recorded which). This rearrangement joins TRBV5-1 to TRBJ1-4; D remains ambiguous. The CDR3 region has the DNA TGCGCCAGCAGCTTTGACGGGGCAACTAATGAAAAACTGTTTTTT. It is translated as CASSFDGATNEKLFF. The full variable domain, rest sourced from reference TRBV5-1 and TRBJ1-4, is KAGVTQTPRYLIKTRGQQVTLSCSPISGHRSVSWYQQTPGQGLQFLFEYFSETQRNKGNFPGRFSGRQFSNSRSEMNVSTLELGDSALYLCASSFDGATNEKLFFGSGTQLSVL.